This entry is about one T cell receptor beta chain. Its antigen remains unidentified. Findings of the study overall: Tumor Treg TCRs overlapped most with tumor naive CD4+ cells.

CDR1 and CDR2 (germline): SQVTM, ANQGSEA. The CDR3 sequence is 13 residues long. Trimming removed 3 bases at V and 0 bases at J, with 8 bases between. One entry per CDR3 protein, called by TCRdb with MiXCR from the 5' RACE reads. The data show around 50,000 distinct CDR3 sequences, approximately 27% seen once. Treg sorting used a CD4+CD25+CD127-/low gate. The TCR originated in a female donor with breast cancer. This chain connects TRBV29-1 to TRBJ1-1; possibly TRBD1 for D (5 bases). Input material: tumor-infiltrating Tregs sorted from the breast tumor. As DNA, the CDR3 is TGCAGCGTTGATGGCAGGGTGAACACTGAAGCTTTCTTT. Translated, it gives CSVDGRVNTEAFF.